This T cell receptor (beta chain) was recorded in a study of CD8 T cells in ankylosing spondylitis. The CDR3 spans 13 residues. From germline, CDR1 is DFQATT and CDR2 SNEGSKA (reference sequence). Trimming took off 5 bases at V and 2 bases at J, with 12 bases between the two ends. Study-wide results and caveats: Both synovial fluid and blood in reactive arthritis had previously been reported to carry some motif variants. A motif in TCR beta, a set of roughly eight highly homologous variants, appeared characteristic of ankylosing spondylitis blood. Enrichment of disease-linked clones was reportedly significant in matched ankylosing spondylitis synovial fluid.

This clonotype was recorded a few times. Antigen unknown. Construction of TCR beta libraries was performed using quantitative 5'-RACE with molecular barcodes. TCRdb reprocessed the 5' RACE reads via MiXCR and lists one record per CDR3 protein. Altogether approximately 260,000 distinct CDR3 sequences are present, about 9.1% being singletons, with the ten largest covering under 7.5%. The sequence came from a male donor with ankylosing spondylitis or in good health (not recorded which). This rearrangement joins TRBV20-1 to TRBJ1-2; weak D call: TRBD1 (6 bases). The sample comprised blood, either unsorted or a sorted T cell fraction (not recorded which). The CDR3 region has the DNA TGCAGTGCTCCCAGGACAGACAACTATGGCTACACCTTC. Its translation is CSAPRTDNYGYTF.